Shown below are 9 T cell receptor beta chains from a single sample sequenced in a study of PD-L1 blockade in urothelial cancer. Produced via immunoSEQ multiplex PCR; TCRdb's table is partial and in-frame only. Seen here are around 100,000 clones, approximately 91% observed once, and the top ten hold under 0.95%. The sample consisted of PBMCs, taken around atezolizumab (anti-PD-L1) treatment. All receptors come from a woman of 80 years or more with urothelial cancer.

The chain is built from TRBV30 and TRBJ1-4, with 7 bases aligning to TRBD1. CDR3 length: 15 residues. Germline CDR1 is GTSNPN and CDR2 is SVGIG (reference sequence). The V gene end was trimmed by 8 bases and the J gene end by 8 bases; junction bases not matched to a gene: 17. The CDR3 DNA is TGTGCCAGCATTAACCCGGGACAGATGCGGGAAAAACTGTTTTTT. Encoded protein: CASINPGQMREKLFF.

The CDR3 DNA follows: TGTGCCAGTAGTCGGTCGGGAGGCCGGACAGATACGCAGTATTTT. Protein: CASSRSGGRTDTQYF. V gene TRBV19 combines with J gene TRBJ2-3, with 7 bases that match TRBD2. CDR1 and CDR2 (germline): LNHDA, SQIVND (reference sequence). V trimming: 5 bases; J trimming: 3 bases; junction bases outside the gene matches: 8. The CDR3 runs 15 residues.

This clone showed up just once. The chain uses TRBV6-1 and TRBJ1-2, with D perhaps matching TRBD1 (5 bases). From germline, CDR1 is MNHNS and CDR2 SASEGT. Trimming shortened V by 2 bases and J by 7 bases, and 11 bases separated the two germline ends. This CDR3 has 13 amino acids. CDR3 region: CASSERRGLGYTF. The CDR3 nucleotides are TGTGCCAGCAGTGAAAGAAGGGGACTTGGCTACACCTTC.

The gene calls are TRBV19 and TRBJ2-1; D ambiguous. The germline gives CDR1 LNHDA, CDR2 SQIVND (reference sequence). The ends were cut back, 0 bases at V and 8 bases at J, with 11 bases in the middle. The CDR3 contains 14 residues. The CDR3 is CASSIESRGYEQFF. DNA for the CDR3: TGTGCCAGTAGTATAGAGTCTAGAGGTTATGAGCAGTTCTTC.

The chain employs TRBV5-4 and TRBJ2-3; D gene unclear. This CDR3 contains 17 residues. The V gene lost 0 bases and the J gene lost 2 bases, with 16 bases spanning the gap. Per germline, CDR1 SGHNT and CDR2 YYREEE (reference sequence). The CDR3 sequence: CASSLDGFPDSTDTQYF. DNA for the CDR3: TGTGCCAGCAGCTTGGATGGTTTCCCTGACTCCACAGATACGCAGTATTTT.

The rearrangement uses TRBV30 and TRBJ2-7; 11 nucleotides agree with TRBD2. The germline gives CDR1 GTSNPN, CDR2 SVGIG (reference sequence). V lost 1 base, J lost 2 bases, and 1 base stayed unmatched. This CDR3 spans 14 amino acids. CDR3 region: CAWSELAGAYEQYF. The CDR3 DNA sequence: TGTGCCTGGAGTGAACTAGCGGGAGCCTACGAGCAGTACTTC.

This chain links TRBV19 with TRBJ2-7, with 12 bases that match TRBD2. The CDR3 loop spans 18 amino acids. Germline CDR1 LNHDA, CDR2 SQIVND (reference sequence). Trimming at V came to 9 bases and at J to 0 bases, leaving 15 bases not matched to a gene. CDR3 sequence (DNA): TGTGCCAGCCGACGGACTAGCGGGACCAGTGGGAGCTCCTACGAGCAGTACTTC. Its translation: CASRRTSGTSGSSYEQYF.

In this sample, this clone turned up a few times. The CDR3 here is CASSILAGDLGEQYF. CDR3 coding DNA: TGTGCCAGTAGTATCCTAGCGGGAGATCTGGGGGAGCAGTACTTC. V is TRBV19 and J is TRBJ2-7; TRBD2 matches 10 bases. Germline V lookup: CDR1 LNHDA, CDR2 SQIVND (reference sequence). V dropped 3 bases and J dropped 7; count of bases not matched to a gene: 9. The CDR3 consists of 15 residues.

The gene calls are TRBV5-1 and TRBJ2-7; possibly TRBD1 for D (6 bases). CDR1 is SGHRS, CDR2 YFSETQ, per germline. The CDR3 is 15 amino acids. V lost 0 bases to trimming and J lost 0 bases, with 10 bases between them. Written as DNA, the CDR3 is TGCGCCAGCAGCTTGGAACCAGGGGTCTCCTACGAGCAGTACTTC. Encoded protein: CASSLEPGVSYEQYF. Full variable domain (remainder filled in from reference TRBV5-1 and TRBJ2-7): KAGVTQTPRYLIKTRGQQVTLSCSPISGHRSVSWYQQTPGQGLQFLFEYFSETQRNKGNFPGRFSGRQFSNSRSEMNVSTLELGDSALYLCASSLEPGVSYEQYFGPGTRLTVT.